Listed here are 26 T cell receptor beta chains from one sample, sequenced in a study of a mutant IDH1 vaccine in newly diagnosed glioma. Specified time point: baseline, week 1 (first vaccination visit). Treatment in this sample: pre-vaccination baseline after standard-of-care therapy. The assay was immunoSEQ multiplex PCR, and TCRdb's table has in-frame clones only and misses some. The table lists about 30,000 clones, approximately 80% of them singletons. The starting material was PBMCs, obtained from a glioma patient treated with radiotherapy, temozolomide or both. Source of these receptors: a man aged 30 to 39 with glioma.

The chain joins TRBV5-8 to TRBJ1-4; D is possibly TRBD1 (5 bases). The V end lost 0 bases, the J end lost 0 bases, and 12 bases lay between the germline ends. The germline CDR1 and CDR2 sequences are SGHTS and YDEGEE. This CDR3 region has 17 residues. Written as DNA, the CDR3 is TGTGCCAGCAGCTTGGACAGGTTTTTCTCAACTAATGAAAAACTGTTTTTT. Translated: CASSLDRFFSTNEKLFF.

The chain uses TRBV5-1 and TRBJ1-1, with D tentatively TRBD1 (6 bases). CDR1 and CDR2 (germline): SGHRS, YFSETQ. The V end lost 5 bases, the J end lost 5 bases, and 19 bases lay between the germline ends. CDR3 size: 15 residues. DNA for the CDR3: TGCGCCAGCAGTTCCAAGACAGGTCGAGAAACTGAAGCTTTCTTT. Amino acid sequence: CASSSKTGRETEAFF.

This chain uses TRBV30 with TRBJ2-2; D is possibly TRBD1 (5 bases). Trimming removed 1 base from V and 7 bases from J, with 10 bases in between. The CDR3 is made up of 13 amino acids. CDR1 GTSNPN and CDR2 SVGIG come from the germline V gene (reference sequence). The CDR3 sequence: CAWSGRGIGELFF. CDR3 in DNA: TGTGCCTGGAGTGGTAGGGGTATCGGGGAGCTGTTTTTT.

This rearrangement joins TRBV11-3 to TRBJ1-1; D is unresolved. This CDR3 is 13 amino acids long. V lost 2 bases to trimming and J lost 1 base, with 5 bases between them. Germline CDR1 reads SGHNT; CDR2 reads YENEEA. The CDR3 here is CASSLMQNTEAFF. CDR3 in DNA: TGTGCCAGCAGCTTAATGCAGAACACTGAAGCTTTCTTT.

This CDR3 is CASSVGQASSYEQYF. CDR3 nucleotides: TGTGCCAGCAGCGTAGGGCAGGCAAGCTCCTACGAGCAGTACTTC. The chain couples TRBV9 to TRBJ2-7; no clear D gene. The CDR3 is made up of 15 amino acids. Germline CDR1 SGDLS, CDR2 YYNGEE. The germline V and J ends were trimmed by 0 bases and 0 bases, with 10 bases remaining between them.

This clone was counted only a few times. V gene TRBV29-1 combines with J gene TRBJ1-2; D is possibly TRBD1 (5 bases). With 1 base removed from V and 7 bases from J, the gap between germline ends came to 16 bases. Germline CDR1 SQVTM, CDR2 ANQGSEA. This CDR3 comprises 14 residues. CDR3: CSVEAGQGSSGYTF. CDR3 bases: TGCAGCGTTGAAGCCGGGCAGGGAAGCTCTGGCTACACCTTC.

This sequence joins TRBV6-5 and TRBJ2-2, with TRBD2 matching over 7 bases. The trim removed 0 bases at V and 0 bases at J, leaving 1 base unmatched. Germline V lookup: CDR1 MNHEY, CDR2 SVGAGI. The CDR3 has 16 amino acids. In DNA, the CDR3 is TGTGCCAGCAGTTACTCCGGGAGGCCGAACACCGGGGAGCTGTTTTTT. Its protein is CASSYSGRPNTGELFF.

This rearrangement joins TRBV5-1 to TRBJ2-3, with 8 bases that match TRBD1. J gave up 3 bases and V 4 bases, and 7 bases lay outside the gene matches. The germline gives CDR1 SGHRS, CDR2 YFSETQ. The CDR3 loop spans 15 amino acids. The CDR3 loop is CASSARQGFTDTQYF. The CDR3, as DNA: TGCGCCAGCAGCGCAAGACAGGGGTTTACAGATACGCAGTATTTT.

V usage is TRBV19 and J usage is TRBJ2-7; TRBD1 aligns across 8 bases. The CDR3 is 14 residues long. Germline CDR1 and CDR2: LNHDA and SQIVND (reference sequence). The ends lost 1 base at V and 3 bases at J; junction bases unmatched: 2. CDR3 region: CASSIARGLYEQYF. As DNA, the CDR3 is TGTGCCAGTAGTATAGCCAGGGGGCTCTACGAGCAGTACTTC.

The genes are TRBV18 and TRBJ2-7; 9 positions agree with TRBD1. The trim removed 0 bases at V and 2 bases at J, leaving 8 bases unmatched. CDR1 KGHSH and CDR2 LQKENI come from the germline V gene. The CDR3 loop spans 17 amino acids. The CDR3 loop is CASSPPHRDRGTYEQYF. The CDR3 nucleotides are TGTGCCAGCTCACCACCCCATAGAGACAGGGGGACCTACGAGCAGTACTTC.

The chain recombines TRBV7-3 with TRBJ2-7; 10 bases are a match to TRBD1. V was pared by 5 bases and J by 2 bases, with 3 bases of the junction left unmatched. CDR1 is SGHTA and CDR2 is FQGTGA in the germline V gene. The CDR3 is made up of 14 amino acids. Written as DNA, the CDR3 is TGTGCCAGCAGCCCAGGACAGGGGGCCTACGAGCAGTACTTC. This encodes CASSPGQGAYEQYF.

This sequence joins TRBV27 and TRBJ1-1; 10 bases fit TRBD1. V lost 5 bases to trimming and J lost 1 base; unmatched junction nucleotides: 7. The CDR3 sequence is 16 residues long. Germline V CDR1 and CDR2: MNHEY, SMNVEV (reference sequence). The CDR3 reads CASSPRQGARNTEAFF. Here the CDR3 DNA reads TGTGCCAGCAGTCCTAGACAGGGGGCAAGGAACACTGAAGCTTTCTTT.

V is TRBV9 and J is TRBJ2-3, with D perhaps matching TRBD1 (5 bases). V gave up 3 bases and J gave up 1 base, with 15 bases separating them. The germline CDR1 and CDR2 sequences are SGDLS and YYNGEE. There are 16 residues in the CDR3. In nucleotides, the CDR3 is TGTGCCAGCAGCGCCTTTGGGGCGCCCGGCACAGATACGCAGTATTTT. Its protein is CASSAFGAPGTDTQYF.

The chain recombines TRBV7-6 with TRBJ1-5; D unclear. CDR3 length: 13 amino acids. V was pared by 5 bases and J by 3 bases, with 8 bases between. The germline gives CDR1 SGHVS, CDR2 FNYEAQ. The CDR3 sequence: CASSSHPNQPQHF. DNA for the CDR3: TGTGCCAGCAGCAGTCACCCCAATCAGCCCCAGCATTTT.

The V gene is TRBV28, the J gene TRBJ1-6; no reliable D call. The ends were cut back, 6 bases at V and 9 bases at J, with 12 bases in the middle. Germline V gene sequence: CDR1 MDHEN, CDR2 SYDVKM. The CDR3 consists of 13 residues. The CDR3 bases are TGTGCCAGCAGCATTAAGAGTGGTTCACCCCTCCACTTT. Amino acids: CASSIKSGSPLHF. Full variable domain (rest looked up from reference TRBV28 and TRBJ1-6): DVKVTQSSRYLVKRTGEKVFLECVQDMDHENMFWYRQDPGLGLRLIYFSYDVKMKEKGDIPEGYSVSREKKERFSLILESASTNQTSMYLCASSIKSGSPLHFGNGTRLTVT.

The genes are TRBV18 and TRBJ2-5; D may be TRBD1 or TRBD2 (6 bases each). CDR3 length: 15 residues. Trimming took off 0 bases at V and 5 bases at J, with 13 bases between the two ends. CDR1 KGHSH and CDR2 LQKENI come from the germline V gene. Written as DNA, the CDR3 is TGTGCCAGCTCACCACCGTTGGGGGGCCAGGAGACCCAGTACTTC. Translation: CASSPPLGGQETQYF.

V gene TRBV9 combines with J gene TRBJ1-4, with D hard to call. The V gene's germline CDR1 is SGDLS and CDR2 YYNGEE. The CDR3 extends over 14 amino acids. The V end was cut by 3 bases, the J end by 0 bases, with 6 bases between. The DNA for the CDR3 is TGTGCCAGCAGCGAAAACCCAACTAATGAAAAACTGTTTTTT. This codes for CASSENPTNEKLFF.

This chain uses TRBV19 with TRBJ2-2; D not resolved. V was pared by 3 bases and J by 11 bases, with 10 bases between. The V gene's germline CDR1 is LNHDA and CDR2 SQIVND (reference sequence). The CDR3 extends over 12 amino acids. CDR3: CASSISLGELFF. CDR3 nucleotide sequence: TGTGCCAGTAGTATCTCTCTGGGAGAGCTGTTTTTT.

The table lists this clone with a few counts. This sequence joins TRBV13 and TRBJ1-1, with D uncertain. The CDR3 is 11 amino acids. V lost 4 bases to trimming and J lost 9 bases, with 9 bases between them. Germline CDR1 reads PRHDT; CDR2 reads FYEKMQ (reference sequence). The CDR3 reads CASSSDVQAFF. The CDR3 DNA sequence: TGTGCCAGCAGCTCTGATGTCCAAGCTTTCTTT. The full variable domain, completed using reference TRBV13 and TRBJ1-1, is AAGVIQSPRHLIKEKRETATLKCYPIPRHDTVYWYQQGPGQDPQFLISFYEKMQSDKGSIPDRFSAQQFSDYHSELNMSSLELGDSALYFCASSSDVQAFFGQGTRLTVV.

The J gene is TRBJ2-7, the V gene TRBV11-2; no reliable D call. CDR3 length: 14 residues. V gave up 5 bases and J gave up 5 bases, with 16 bases separating them. Germline CDR1 and CDR2: SGHAT and FQNNGV. CDR3 in DNA: TGTGCCAGCAGCGAAGAAGTCACCGCGGACGAGCAGTACTTC. This gives the protein CASSEEVTADEQYF.

This clone appeared once. The chain joins TRBV5-1 to TRBJ2-7; D may correspond to TRBD1 or TRBD2 (5 bases each). This CDR3 contains 15 residues. The V gene lost 0 bases and the J gene lost 6 bases, with 16 bases spanning the gap. CDR1 and CDR2 (germline): SGHRS, YFSETQ. In DNA, the CDR3 is TGCGCCAGCAGCTTGGGGGACCTCATTACGGGCGAGCAGTACTTC. The encoded protein is CASSLGDLITGEQYF.

This clone was counted once. V is TRBV2 and J is TRBJ1-3, with D possibly TRBD1 on 5 matching bases. Between the trimmed V and J ends, which lost 6 bases and 0 bases, there was a span of 24 bases. This CDR3 contains 19 residues. Germline-derived CDR1 and CDR2 are SNHLY and FYNNEI. The CDR3 region is CASRKTTTVLAVSGNTIYF. In nucleotides, the CDR3 is TGTGCCAGCAGAAAGACGACGACAGTCCTAGCGGTCTCTGGAAACACCATATATTTT.

The V and J genes are TRBV18 and TRBJ1-2; the D is unclear. V was pared by 5 bases and J by 3 bases, with 7 bases between. CDR1 is KGHSH and CDR2 is LQKENI in the germline V gene. There are 12 residues in the CDR3. As DNA, the CDR3 is TGTGCCAGCTCATACGGTGACTATGGCTACACCTTC. Translation: CASSYGDYGYTF.

The chain combines TRBV29-1 with TRBJ1-5; D uncertain. V lost 7 bases to trimming and J lost 0 bases, with 10 bases between them. This CDR3 is 13 amino acids long. Germline CDR1 is SQVTM and CDR2 is ANQGSEA. The CDR3, as DNA: TGCAGCGCATCGTTGGCTAGCAATCAGCCCCAGCATTTT. This codes for CSASLASNQPQHF.

This clone was seen only once. The chain couples TRBV4-2 to TRBJ2-4; the match to TRBD2 covers 14 bases. Germline V gives CDR1 LGHNA, CDR2 YNFKEQ. Trimming took 0 bases from V and 7 from J; bases not matched to a gene: 14. This CDR3 comprises 20 residues. This CDR3 reads CASSQDIVLGLAGGGNIQYF. CDR3 sequence (DNA): TGTGCCAGCAGCCAAGATATCGTCCTTGGACTAGCGGGAGGAGGGAACATTCAGTACTTC.

This clone appeared a few times. This chain links TRBV19 with TRBJ1-5; D remains unclear. Looked up from germline, CDR1 is LNHDA and CDR2 is SQIVND (reference sequence). V was clipped by 5 bases and J by 0 bases, with 11 bases between them. This CDR3 is built from 15 residues. For the CDR3, the DNA is TGTGCCAGTAGTTGGCAGAGCGGTAGCAATCAGCCCCAGCATTTT. It yields the protein CASSWQSGSNQPQHF.